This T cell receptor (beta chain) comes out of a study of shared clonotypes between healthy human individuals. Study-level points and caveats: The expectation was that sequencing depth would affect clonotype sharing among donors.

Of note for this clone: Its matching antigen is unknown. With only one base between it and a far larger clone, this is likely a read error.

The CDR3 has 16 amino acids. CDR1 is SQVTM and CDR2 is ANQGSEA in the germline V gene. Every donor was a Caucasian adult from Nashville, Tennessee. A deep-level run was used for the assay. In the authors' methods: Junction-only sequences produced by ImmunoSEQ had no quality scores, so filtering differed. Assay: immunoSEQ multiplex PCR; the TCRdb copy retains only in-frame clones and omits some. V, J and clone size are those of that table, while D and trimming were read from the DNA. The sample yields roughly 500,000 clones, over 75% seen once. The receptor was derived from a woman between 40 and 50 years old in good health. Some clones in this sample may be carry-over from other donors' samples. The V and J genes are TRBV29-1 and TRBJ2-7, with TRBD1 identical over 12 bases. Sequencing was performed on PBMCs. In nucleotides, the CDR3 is TGCAGCGTCACAGGGACAGGGGGCCAGAGGTGGGAAGAGCAGCACTTC. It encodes CSVTGTGGQRWEEQHF.